The source of this TCR beta chain is a study of beta chain features in type 1 diabetes (dated by TCRdb to the late 2010s). Study-wide context: Mean age, gender distribution, total cell number and subset yield were not different between patients and healthy donors. A total of approximately 100 million sorted cells were examined across all samples, and the number of cells per subset was strongly correlated with RNA yield. Regulatory and stem cell-like memory subsets were isolated from only 8 patients and roughly eight healthy donors, whereas naive and central memory subsets came from all 30 or so donors. In the study, TCRB repertoires of sorted circulating CD4+ T cell subsets from recently diagnosed type 1 diabetes patients were compared with those of matched healthy donors.

This clone was seen only a few times. Its target antigen remains unknown. There are no base qualities to consult, and no much larger clone falls within one base. The trim is 0 bases for V and 5 bases for J, with a gap of 11 bases between the germline ends. From the cysteine through the phenylalanine, the CDR3 covers 15 amino acids. Just CDR3 DNA is preserved here, 45 bases in frame from base 1. According to the germline V gene (reference sequence), CDR1 reads SSHAT and CDR2 reads FNYEAQ. General conclusions and limits of the study: At VDJ recombination sites, patients with type 1 diabetes made fewer insertions and deleted more nucleotides, a pattern implying thymic rearrangement abnormalities. Shorter templates might be favored by PCR, yet because patient and control samples were amplified and corrected together, any such skew would affect both groups equally. The naive, central memory and regulatory TCRB repertoires appeared to resemble one another more closely among patients than among healthy donors. Because cDNA rather than genomic DNA was sequenced, highly expressing activated cells could have been over-represented, although no difference in activation and CD3 levels was found between groups. In all four CD4+ subsets, TCRB CDR3 length was moderately but significantly shorter in type 1 diabetes patients. Only small numbers of individuals were included in the HLA sub-analyses, which left unresolved whether HLA type had any influence on TCRB rearrangement.

Each donor gave one peripheral blood draw, about 100 mL on average, collected into heparinised tubes. A BD FACSAria II and a panel including CD45RO, CCR7, CD25, CD127, CD95 and CD27 were used to sort naive, central memory, regulatory and stem cell-like memory CD4+ T cells. Purity was above 98% for every sorted population. Right away, PBMCs were isolated by Lymphoprep density gradient centrifugation and were stained directly, with no culture step. Samples were stained and sorted in pairs, with one healthy donor and one patient per experiment, so that batch effects were minimized. The entire amount of isolated RNA was reverse transcribed using the High Capacity cDNA Reverse Transcription Kit, so the sequenced TCRB transcripts were expressed ones. Deep immunoSEQ sequencing was applied to naive, central memory and regulatory T cell samples, giving an average of about 3.57 million total reads per sample. Sorted cells were lysed in RLT buffer, and RNA was extracted using DNase-treated RNeasy Micro or Mini kits according to cell number. To prevent cross-contamination, every cell subset was processed on its own, while patient and healthy donor samples were processed together. TCRB sequences were amplified from cDNA with the immunoSEQ multiplex PCR, producing 87-bp fragments spanning the CDR3 region. Amplicons were sequenced on the Illumina HiSeq platform. Turning to the authors' computational methods: Synthetic template baselines were used to correct PCR bias computationally, reads within Hamming distance 2 were collapsed together, and singletons that could not be merged were discarded. Reads were aligned to IMGT to assign V, D and J genes, CDR3 length, and insertions or deletions at six rearrangement sites. Clonotype counts were normalized to sorted cell number within each subset before computing true diversity and Gini coefficients with the tcR R package. The overlap coefficient, calculated on TCRB nucleotide sequences, was used to measure repertoire sharing. Imported from immuneACCESS, the table was reduced by TCRdb to in-frame sequences with V and J called. These copies leave out some clones; in studies compared against another copy, an unresolved V gene accounts for under half, and the cause of the remainder is not known. The V and J calls and clone size come from that table; D and trimming were worked out from the DNA. The sample profile shows roughly 180,000 clones; approximately 13% of them were found once. The ten top clones hold 0.6% to 0.8% of the sample.

The V and J genes are TRBV7-7 and TRBJ2-1; matching of 6 bases hints at TRBD1 as the D gene. The sequenced sample consisted of central memory CD4+ T cells from blood. The TCR was taken from a young woman in good health. The nucleotide sequence reads as follows: TGTGCCAGCAGCTTAGCCCCAGGGGCAGACAATGAGCAGTTCTTC. Translated, it gives CASSLAPGADNEQFF. This CDR3, with the reference TRBV7-7 and TRBJ2-1 proteins standing in past its ends, gives the full variable domain GAGVSQSPRYKVTKRGQDVTLRCDPISSHATLYWYQQALGQGPEFLTYFNYEAQPDKSGLPSDRFSAERPEGSISTLTIQRTEQRDSAMYRCASSLAPGADNEQFFGPGTRLTVL.